The rows below give T cell receptor beta chains drawn from one sample of a study of post-analysis software for immune sequencing data. One entry per CDR3 protein results from TCRdb running MiXCR on the PCR reads. This sample carries about 200,000 distinct CDR3 sequences, 29% of them seen once, and the ten largest clones take less than 4%. The sample was blood. Every receptor here comes from a girl aged 2-17 years with multiple sclerosis. The CDR3 runs from the conserved cysteine through the conserved F or W. A D gene is named only where the DNA matches it firmly. Some rows mark clone size as missing; the rest say once, few, many or name a class of expanded clone.

clone size: few
J gene: TRBJ2-7
D gene: TRBD2
V gene: TRBV5-1
CDR3 protein: CASRKELAAYEQYF
CDR3 DNA: TGCGCCAGCAGGAAGGAACTAGCGGCCTACGAGCAGTACTTC

clone size: many
J gene: TRBJ1-5
D gene: .
V gene: TRBV28
CDR3 protein: CASSLQLGRQRNQPQHF
CDR3 DNA: TGTGCCAGCAGTTTACAATTGGGTCGACAGCGCAATCAGCCCCAGCATTTT

clone size: few
J gene: TRBJ2-7
D gene: .
V gene: TRBV12-3/TRBV12-4
CDR3 protein: CASSRYRDEQYF
CDR3 DNA: TGTGCCAGCAGTCGGTACAGGGACGAGCAGTACTTC

clone size: many
J gene: TRBJ2-7
D gene: .
V gene: TRBV12-3/TRBV12-4
CDR3 protein: CASSLAPGYEQYF
CDR3 DNA: TGTGCCAGCAGTTTGGCTCCGGGCTACGAGCAGTACTTC

clone size: many
J gene: TRBJ2-5
D gene: .
V gene: TRBV20-1
CDR3 protein: CSASPGPRGTQYF
CDR3 DNA: TGCAGTGCTTCTCCGGGACCAAGGGGGACCCAGTACTTC

clone size: many
J gene: TRBJ2-5
D gene: TRBD2
V gene: TRBV29-1
CDR3 protein: CSALAGAETQYF
CDR3 DNA: TGCAGCGCACTAGCGGGAGCAGAGACCCAGTACTTC

clone size: many
J gene: TRBJ2-7
D gene: .
V gene: TRBV20-1
CDR3 protein: CSAPALRKGSYEQYF
CDR3 DNA: TGCAGTGCTCCCGCTTTGCGTAAGGGTTCCTACGAGCAGTACTTC

clone size: many
J gene: TRBJ1-2
D gene: .
V gene: TRBV4-1
CDR3 protein: CASSQEDERLLNYGYTF
CDR3 DNA: TGCGCCAGCAGCCAAGAGGACGAACGCCTTCTAAACTATGGCTACACCTTC

clone size: many
J gene: TRBJ1-1
D gene: .
V gene: TRBV4-1
CDR3 protein: CASTVNTEAFF
CDR3 DNA: TGCGCCAGCACGGTGAACACTGAAGCTTTCTTT

clone size: many
J gene: TRBJ2-7
D gene: TRBD1
V gene: TRBV12-3/TRBV12-4
CDR3 protein: CASRPTGAVLGEQYF
CDR3 DNA: TGTGCCAGCAGGCCTACAGGGGCGGTCTTGGGCGAGCAGTACTTC

clone size: few
J gene: TRBJ2-1
D gene: TRBD1
V gene: TRBV7-9
CDR3 protein: CASSLRDSYNEQFF
CDR3 DNA: TGTGCCAGCAGCTTACGGGACAGCTACAATGAGCAGTTCTTC

clone size: many
J gene: TRBJ2-1
D gene: .
V gene: TRBV5-6
CDR3 protein: CASSLGGQAYNEQFF
CDR3 DNA: TGTGCCAGCAGCTTGGGGGGACAAGCGTACAATGAGCAGTTCTTC

clone size: many
J gene: TRBJ2-4
D gene: TRBD2
V gene: TRBV3-1
CDR3 protein: CASSQSHKTSGSPGIQYF
CDR3 DNA: TGTGCCAGCAGCCAAAGTCATAAGACTAGCGGAAGCCCTGGCATTCAGTACTTC

clone size: many
J gene: TRBJ2-5
D gene: .
V gene: TRBV20-1
CDR3 protein: CSAGIEGVQETQYF
CDR3 DNA: TGCAGTGCTGGTATAGAAGGGGTTCAAGAGACCCAGTACTTC

clone size: few
J gene: TRBJ1-5
D gene: .
V gene: TRBV28
CDR3 protein: CASSFTGARNQPQHF
CDR3 DNA: TGTGCCAGCAGTTTTACCGGGGCACGGAATCAGCCCCAGCATTTT

clone size: few
J gene: TRBJ1-1
D gene: .
V gene: TRBV21-1
CDR3 protein: CASIDRANTEAFF
CDR3 DNA: TGTGCCAGCATTGACAGGGCCAACACTGAAGCTTTCTTT

clone size: .
J gene: TRBJ2-1
D gene: .
V gene: TRBV20-1
CDR3 protein: CSARNPRGYNEQFF
CDR3 DNA: TGCAGTGCCCGCAACCCTCGGGGCTACAATGAGCAGTTCTTC

clone size: .
J gene: TRBJ2-2
D gene: .
V gene: TRBV6-2/TRBV6-3
CDR3 protein: CASSYLQANTEELFF
CDR3 DNA: TGTGCCAGCAGTTACTTACAGGCAAACACTGAGGAGCTGTTTTTT

clone size: .
J gene: TRBJ2-6
D gene: .
V gene: TRBV25-1
CDR3 protein: CASSESGTGANVLTF
CDR3 DNA: TGTGCCAGCAGTGAATCCGGGACTGGGGCCAACGTCCTGACTTTC

clone size: .
J gene: TRBJ2-1
D gene: .
V gene: TRBV11-3
CDR3 protein: CASSPRGGVQFF
CDR3 DNA: TGTGCCAGCAGCCCTAGGGGTGGGGTACAGTTCTTC

clone size: many
J gene: TRBJ2-1
D gene: TRBD2
V gene: TRBV5-1
CDR3 protein: CASSLPIAGVGYNEQFF
CDR3 DNA: TGCGCCAGCAGCTTACCTATAGCGGGAGTGGGTTACAATGAGCAGTTCTTC

clone size: many
J gene: TRBJ2-3
D gene: TRBD2
V gene: TRBV20-1
CDR3 protein: CSAWTSGRGDTQYF
CDR3 DNA: TGCAGTGCTTGGACTAGCGGGAGGGGAGATACGCAGTATTTT

clone size: many
J gene: TRBJ2-5
D gene: .
V gene: TRBV20-1
CDR3 protein: CSARHAAPWETQYF
CDR3 DNA: TGCAGTGCTAGACACGCCGCCCCCTGGGAGACCCAGTACTTC

clone size: .
J gene: TRBJ2-1
D gene: TRBD2
V gene: TRBV7-9
CDR3 protein: CASSLATSGGNEQFF
CDR3 DNA: TGTGCCAGCAGCTTAGCCACTAGCGGGGGCAATGAGCAGTTCTTC

clone size: .
J gene: TRBJ2-3
D gene: TRBD1
V gene: TRBV20-1
CDR3 protein: CSARKQGGTDTQYF
CDR3 DNA: TGCAGTGCCAGAAAACAGGGGGGCACAGATACGCAGTATTTT

clone size: many
J gene: TRBJ1-2
D gene: .
V gene: TRBV7-2
CDR3 protein: CASSLSPGTIGYTF
CDR3 DNA: TGTGCCAGCAGCTTATCTCCCGGGACAATTGGCTACACCTTC

clone size: .
J gene: TRBJ1-2
D gene: TRBD1
V gene: TRBV27
CDR3 protein: CASSDLQGAVGYTF
CDR3 DNA: TGTGCCAGCAGCGATCTACAGGGGGCCGTTGGCTACACCTTC

clone size: few
J gene: TRBJ2-7
D gene: TRBD2
V gene: TRBV11-2
CDR3 protein: CASSLRGLGDYEQYF
CDR3 DNA: TGTGCCAGCAGCTTAAGGGGACTAGGCGACTACGAGCAGTACTTC

clone size: many
J gene: TRBJ1-2
D gene: .
V gene: TRBV6-5
CDR3 protein: CASRKQLIYGYTF
CDR3 DNA: TGTGCCAGCAGAAAACAGCTAATCTATGGCTACACCTTC

clone size: .
J gene: TRBJ2-3
D gene: TRBD1
V gene: TRBV7-2
CDR3 protein: CASSLDFGTGVSDTQYF
CDR3 DNA: TGTGCCAGCAGCTTAGATTTCGGGACAGGGGTTTCAGATACGCAGTATTTT

clone size: many
J gene: TRBJ1-4
D gene: .
V gene: TRBV2
CDR3 protein: CASRKNSGVNEKLFF
CDR3 DNA: TGTGCCAGCAGAAAAAATTCGGGTGTTAATGAAAAACTGTTTTTT

clone size: few
J gene: TRBJ1-4
D gene: TRBD1
V gene: TRBV20-1
CDR3 protein: CSARGSLPRDRDSINEKLFF
CDR3 DNA: TGCAGTGCTAGGGGAAGTCTACCCCGGGACAGGGACTCAATTAATGAAAAACTGTTTTTT

clone size: many
J gene: TRBJ2-7
D gene: .
V gene: TRBV28
CDR3 protein: CASSLGTRYEQYF
CDR3 DNA: TGTGCCAGCAGTCTGGGGACTCGCTACGAGCAGTACTTC

clone size: .
J gene: TRBJ2-3
D gene: TRBD1
V gene: TRBV7-2
CDR3 protein: CASSFDRASTDTQYF
CDR3 DNA: TGTGCCAGCAGCTTTGACAGGGCTAGCACAGATACGCAGTATTTT

clone size: many
J gene: TRBJ2-5
D gene: TRBD2
V gene: TRBV12-3/TRBV12-4
CDR3 protein: CASSLQGLAGGRQETQYF
CDR3 DNA: TGTGCCAGCAGCCTGCAAGGACTAGCGGGAGGAAGGCAAGAGACCCAGTACTTC

clone size: .
J gene: TRBJ1-5
D gene: .
V gene: TRBV6-6
CDR3 protein: CASSWGGQGNQPQHF
CDR3 DNA: TGTGCCAGTAGCTGGGGGGGGCAGGGCAATCAGCCCCAGCATTTT

clone size: many
J gene: TRBJ2-7
D gene: TRBD1
V gene: TRBV28
CDR3 protein: CASSSGQGEEQYF
CDR3 DNA: TGTGCCAGCAGTTCCGGACAGGGTGAAGAGCAGTACTTC

clone size: many
J gene: TRBJ2-5
D gene: TRBD1
V gene: TRBV10-2
CDR3 protein: CASSPRDRGPETQYF
CDR3 DNA: TGCGCCAGTTCACCCCGGGACAGGGGGCCGGAGACCCAGTACTTC

clone size: .
J gene: TRBJ1-2
D gene: TRBD1
V gene: TRBV27
CDR3 protein: CASNPHRTGQGYTF
CDR3 DNA: TGTGCCAGCAATCCGCACCGGACAGGGCAAGGCTACACCTTC

clone size: many
J gene: TRBJ2-7
D gene: .
V gene: TRBV11-2
CDR3 protein: CASSFYLEQYF
CDR3 DNA: TGTGCCAGCAGCTTCTATCTCGAGCAGTACTTC

clone size: many
J gene: TRBJ2-5
D gene: .
V gene: TRBV6-1
CDR3 protein: CASAQGETQYF
CDR3 DNA: TGTGCCAGTGCCCAGGGGGAGACCCAGTACTTC

clone size: many
J gene: TRBJ2-3
D gene: .
V gene: TRBV5-5
CDR3 protein: CASSFGAYTDTQYF
CDR3 DNA: TGTGCCAGCAGCTTTGGCGCGTACACAGATACGCAGTATTTT

clone size: few
J gene: TRBJ2-2
D gene: .
V gene: TRBV2
CDR3 protein: CASRRNTGELFF
CDR3 DNA: TGTGCCAGCAGACGGAACACCGGGGAGCTGTTTTTT

clone size: many
J gene: TRBJ1-4
D gene: .
V gene: TRBV20-1
CDR3 protein: CSATYLGASPEKLFF
CDR3 DNA: TGCAGTGCCACCTACTTGGGGGCCTCTCCGGAAAAACTGTTTTTT

clone size: many
J gene: TRBJ2-7
D gene: TRBD2
V gene: TRBV28
CDR3 protein: CASSFGGGGEQYF
CDR3 DNA: TGTGCCAGCAGTTTTGGTGGGGGGGGCGAGCAGTACTTC

clone size: many
J gene: TRBJ2-7
D gene: .
V gene: TRBV27
CDR3 protein: CASSWGTGSYEQYF
CDR3 DNA: TGTGCCAGCAGTTGGGGGACGGGTTCATACGAGCAGTACTTC

clone size: many
J gene: TRBJ1-2
D gene: TRBD1
V gene: TRBV5-1
CDR3 protein: CASSLDRGGYGYTF
CDR3 DNA: TGCGCCAGCAGCTTGGACAGGGGAGGCTATGGCTACACCTTC

clone size: .
J gene: TRBJ1-2
D gene: .
V gene: TRBV15
CDR3 protein: CATGREEDLRNYGYTF
CDR3 DNA: TGTGCCACCGGCAGAGAGGAGGACCTGAGAAACTATGGCTACACCTTC

clone size: few
J gene: TRBJ2-1
D gene: TRBD2
V gene: TRBV5-8
CDR3 protein: CASSLGTSGRRYNEQFF
CDR3 DNA: TGTGCCAGCAGCCTCGGGACTAGCGGGAGGCGATACAATGAGCAGTTCTTC

clone size: few
J gene: TRBJ2-1
D gene: .
V gene: TRBV7-3
CDR3 protein: CASSLIRGNEQFF
CDR3 DNA: TGTGCCAGCAGCTTAATTCGGGGGAATGAGCAGTTCTTC